This T cell receptor (beta chain) was identified in a study of blood T cells in healthy people across ages. Study observations and caveats: The study could not conclusively compare naive and antigen-experienced cells, given its unsorted PBMCs. Roughly linear declines in TCR beta diversity per million T cells occurred with age.

Primed by a sample-barcoded 5' primer and a J-beta primer mix, a second PCR proceeded for about 6 to 12 cycles. Via MiXCR, TCRdb re-called the 5' RACE reads, giving one row per CDR3 protein. The sample lists some 640,000 distinct CDR3 sequences; 45% to 50% were seen once. To note about this clonotype: Its antigen is currently unknown.

Caucasian individuals from Russia who were healthy and aged 6 to 90 acted as donors. Samples had at least 7 million PBMCs isolated from them. Germline loops: CDR1 DFQATT, CDR2 SNEGSKA (reference sequence). There are 15 residues in the CDR3. Trimming cost V 2 bases and J 3 bases; bases outside gene matches: 6. The chain recombines TRBV20-1 with TRBJ1-3, with 8 positions matching TRBD1. This TCR was sampled from a woman aged 55-75 years in good health. Sequences were obtained from blood. The CDR3 region is CSARTRGLGGNTIYF. The CDR3 nucleotides read TGCAGTGCTAGAACCAGGGGGCTAGGTGGAAACACCATATATTTT.